This record covers a single T cell receptor (beta chain). Antigen unknown. PCR employed 60 Vbeta and 13 Jbeta primers. The method was immunoSEQ multiplex PCR; TCRdb's version includes in-frame clones alone and lacks a portion of them. Here the sample spans 150,000 or so clones, around three quarters being singletons. These data belong to a study of cytomegalovirus exposure and HLA in healthy donors. Whole-study findings and limits: In a later analysis, several top co-occurrence clusters appeared linked to parvovirus B19, influenza, CMV and Epstein-Barr virus.

Germline V gene data show CDR1 as LGHNA and CDR2 as YSLEER. The V and J ends lost 0 bases and 3 bases respectively, with 12 bases between them. The CDR3 is 16 residues long. The gene calls are TRBV4-3 and TRBJ2-1; D gene unclear. The sequence came from a man aged 35-49 years in good health and CMV-seropositive. Sequenced material: PBMCs. The CDR3 protein is CASSQDEVADYNEQFF. The CDR3 nucleotides read TGCGCCAGCAGCCAAGATGAGGTAGCCGACTACAATGAGCAGTTCTTC.